Listed below are T cell receptor beta chains from one sample, sequenced in a study of T-cell memory formation after mild COVID-19. One entry per CDR3 protein results from TCRdb running MiXCR on the 5' RACE reads. The data contain 560,000 or so distinct CDR3 sequences, 17% of them seen just once; the ten biggest clones take up 8.1%. Sequenced: PBMCs or a T cell subset sorted from them (not recorded which). These receptors all come from an adult woman who had mild COVID-19 (a few samples of this study predate the infection). Cell type and time point are not known. Each CDR3 is given with its conserved first and last residue. A D gene is named only where the DNA matches it firmly. Where a row states a size, it is once, few, many or the class of an expanded clone; other rows omit it.

J gene: TRBJ2-1; clone size: -; D gene: TRBD2; V gene: TRBV5-1; CDR3 protein: CASSLILAGGGYNEQFF; CDR3 DNA: TGCGCCAGCAGCTTGATACTAGCGGGAGGAGGCTACAATGAGCAGTTCTTC
J gene: TRBJ2-1; clone size: many; D gene: -; V gene: TRBV5-5; CDR3 protein: CASSFFRQGRDNEQFF; CDR3 DNA: TGTGCCAGCAGCTTCTTTAGGCAGGGGCGCGACAATGAGCAGTTCTTC
J gene: TRBJ2-4; clone size: -; D gene: -; V gene: TRBV5-1; CDR3 protein: CASSLGLAGSEGNIQYF; CDR3 DNA: TGCGCCAGCAGCTTGGGCTTGGCGGGGTCCGAGGGGAACATTCAGTACTTC
J gene: TRBJ2-3; clone size: few; D gene: -; V gene: TRBV20-1; CDR3 protein: CSARSGTRTDTQYF; CDR3 DNA: TGCAGTGCTAGATCCGGGACCCGCACAGATACGCAGTATTTT
J gene: TRBJ2-3; clone size: -; D gene: -; V gene: TRBV12-3/TRBV12-4; CDR3 protein: CASLGGGAVTDTQYF; CDR3 DNA: TGTGCCAGCCTTGGAGGGGGGGCCGTCACAGATACGCAGTATTTT
J gene: TRBJ2-5; clone size: -; D gene: -; V gene: TRBV7-6; CDR3 protein: CASSLVSTKKETQYF; CDR3 DNA: TGTGCCAGCAGCTTAGTTTCGACGAAAAAAGAGACCCAGTACTTC
J gene: TRBJ2-7; clone size: -; D gene: -; V gene: TRBV28; CDR3 protein: CASSLATNYEQYF; CDR3 DNA: TGTGCCAGCAGTTTAGCGACCAACTACGAGCAGTACTTC
J gene: TRBJ2-7; clone size: few; D gene: -; V gene: TRBV7-8; CDR3 protein: CASSLFRTGSYEQYF; CDR3 DNA: TGTGCCAGCAGCCTATTCCGGACGGGTTCCTACGAGCAGTACTTC
J gene: TRBJ2-3; clone size: -; D gene: -; V gene: TRBV20-1; CDR3 protein: CSAPLGGGLPDTQYF; CDR3 DNA: TGCAGTGCTCCCCTGGGGGGGGGCCTCCCAGATACGCAGTATTTT
J gene: TRBJ2-2; clone size: -; D gene: TRBD2; V gene: TRBV30; CDR3 protein: CAWSVRGRARELFF; CDR3 DNA: TGTGCCTGGAGTGTCCGCGGGAGGGCCCGGGAGCTGTTTTTT
J gene: TRBJ1-1; clone size: many; D gene: -; V gene: TRBV27; CDR3 protein: CASSLLGAGTEAFF; CDR3 DNA: TGTGCCAGCAGTTTACTGGGGGCGGGCACTGAAGCTTTCTTT
J gene: TRBJ2-7; clone size: few; D gene: TRBD1; V gene: TRBV19; CDR3 protein: CASSDGQAEHEQYF; CDR3 DNA: TGTGCCAGTAGCGACGGACAGGCCGAACACGAGCAGTACTTC
J gene: TRBJ1-2; clone size: few; D gene: -; V gene: TRBV6-5; CDR3 protein: CASSYGGYGYTF; CDR3 DNA: TGTGCCAGCAGTTACGGGGGGTATGGCTACACCTTC
J gene: TRBJ2-7; clone size: -; D gene: TRBD2; V gene: TRBV12-3/TRBV12-4; CDR3 protein: CASSLAQGLAGEQYF; CDR3 DNA: TGTGCCAGCAGTTTAGCGCAGGGACTAGCTGGGGAGCAGTACTTC
J gene: TRBJ2-2; clone size: -; D gene: -; V gene: TRBV20-1; CDR3 protein: CSASEDKNTGELFF; CDR3 DNA: TGCAGTGCTAGCGAGGACAAGAACACCGGGGAGCTGTTTTTT
J gene: TRBJ2-2; clone size: few; D gene: -; V gene: TRBV10-3; CDR3 protein: CAISDIGELFF; CDR3 DNA: TGTGCCATCAGTGATATCGGGGAGCTGTTTTTT
J gene: TRBJ1-1; clone size: -; D gene: -; V gene: TRBV12-3/TRBV12-4; CDR3 protein: CASKGGGYTEAFF; CDR3 DNA: TGTGCCAGCAAAGGCGGGGGGTACACTGAAGCTTTCTTT
J gene: TRBJ2-7; clone size: few; D gene: TRBD2; V gene: TRBV4-2; CDR3 protein: CASSPPAGGSEQYF; CDR3 DNA: TGTGCCAGCAGCCCTCCAGCGGGAGGCTCCGAGCAGTACTTC
J gene: TRBJ1-1; clone size: -; D gene: -; V gene: TRBV27; CDR3 protein: CASSFSGRANTEAFF; CDR3 DNA: TGTGCCAGCAGTTTTTCGGGCAGGGCGAACACTGAAGCTTTCTTT
J gene: TRBJ2-5; clone size: few; D gene: TRBD2; V gene: TRBV7-6; CDR3 protein: CASSFTLAGGVETQYF; CDR3 DNA: TGTGCCAGCAGCTTTACGTTGGCGGGGGGGGTAGAGACCCAGTACTTC
J gene: TRBJ2-1; clone size: -; D gene: TRBD1; V gene: TRBV29-1; CDR3 protein: CSGRQGPNEQFF; CDR3 DNA: TGCAGCGGGAGACAGGGTCCGAATGAGCAGTTCTTC
J gene: TRBJ1-1; clone size: -; D gene: TRBD1; V gene: TRBV6-5; CDR3 protein: CASSYSTIRGFSEAFF; CDR3 DNA: TGTGCCAGCAGTTACTCGACTATCAGGGGGTTTTCTGAAGCTTTCTTT
J gene: TRBJ2-3; clone size: -; D gene: TRBD2; V gene: TRBV30; CDR3 protein: CAWTSGLAGGTDTQYF; CDR3 DNA: TGTGCCTGGACCTCCGGACTAGCGGGGGGCACAGATACGCAGTATTTT
J gene: TRBJ1-2; clone size: -; D gene: -; V gene: TRBV14; CDR3 protein: CASSPMDSLYGYTF; CDR3 DNA: TGTGCCAGCAGCCCCATGGACAGTCTCTATGGCTACACCTTC
J gene: TRBJ1-1; clone size: once; D gene: -; V gene: TRBV29-1; CDR3 protein: CSVENSVRRGTEAFF; CDR3 DNA: TGCAGCGTTGAGAATTCTGTCAGGAGGGGCACTGAAGCTTTCTTT
J gene: TRBJ2-7; clone size: few; D gene: TRBD2; V gene: TRBV6-2/TRBV6-3; CDR3 protein: CASRPGLALEQYF; CDR3 DNA: TGTGCCAGCAGACCGGGACTAGCTCTCGAGCAGTACTTC
J gene: TRBJ2-2; clone size: few; D gene: -; V gene: TRBV7-2; CDR3 protein: CASSPPPGQNTGELFF; CDR3 DNA: TGTGCCAGCAGCCCCCCACCGGGACAGAACACCGGGGAGCTGTTTTTT
J gene: TRBJ1-1; clone size: -; D gene: -; V gene: TRBV29-1; CDR3 protein: CSVERTAPQAFF; CDR3 DNA: TGCAGCGTTGAAAGGACTGCGCCGCAAGCTTTCTTT
J gene: TRBJ2-7; clone size: few; D gene: -; V gene: TRBV19; CDR3 protein: CASSIAVAAPYEQYF; CDR3 DNA: TGTGCCAGTAGTATAGCAGTAGCGGCCCCCTACGAGCAGTACTTC
J gene: TRBJ2-4; clone size: few; D gene: -; V gene: TRBV18; CDR3 protein: CASSPPGAESIAKNIQYF; CDR3 DNA: TGTGCCAGCTCACCACCGGGGGCAGAATCTATAGCCAAAAACATTCAGTACTTC